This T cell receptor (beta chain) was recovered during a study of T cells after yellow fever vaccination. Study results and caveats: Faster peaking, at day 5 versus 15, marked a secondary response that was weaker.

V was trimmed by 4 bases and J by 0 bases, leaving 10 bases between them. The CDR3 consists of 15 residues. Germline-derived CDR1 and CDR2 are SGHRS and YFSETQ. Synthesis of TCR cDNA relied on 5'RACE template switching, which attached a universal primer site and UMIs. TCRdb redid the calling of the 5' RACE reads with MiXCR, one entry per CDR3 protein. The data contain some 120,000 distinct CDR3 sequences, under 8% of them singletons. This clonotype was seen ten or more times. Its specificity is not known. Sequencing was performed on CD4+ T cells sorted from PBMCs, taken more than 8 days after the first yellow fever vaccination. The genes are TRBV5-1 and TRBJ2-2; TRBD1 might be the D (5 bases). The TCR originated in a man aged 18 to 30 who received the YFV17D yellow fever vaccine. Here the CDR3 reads CASSRVGPNTGELFF. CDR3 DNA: TGCGCCAGCAGCCGCGTGGGGCCGAACACCGGGGAGCTGTTTTTT. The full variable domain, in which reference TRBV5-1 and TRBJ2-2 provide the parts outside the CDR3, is KAGVTQTPRYLIKTRGQQVTLSCSPISGHRSVSWYQQTPGQGLQFLFEYFSETQRNKGNFPGRFSGRQFSNSRSEMNVSTLELGDSALYLCASSRVGPNTGELFFGEGSRLTVL.